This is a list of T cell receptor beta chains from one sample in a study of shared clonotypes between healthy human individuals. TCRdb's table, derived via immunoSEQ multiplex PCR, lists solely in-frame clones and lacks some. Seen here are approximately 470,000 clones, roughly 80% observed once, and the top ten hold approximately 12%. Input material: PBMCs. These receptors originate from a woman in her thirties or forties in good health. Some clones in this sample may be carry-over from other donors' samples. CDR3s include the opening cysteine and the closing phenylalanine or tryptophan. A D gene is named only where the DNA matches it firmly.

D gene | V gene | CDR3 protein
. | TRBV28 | CASSPFHEQYF
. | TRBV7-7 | CASTQGGSGELFF
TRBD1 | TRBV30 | CAWSKHRGPNYGYTF
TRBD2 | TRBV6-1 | CASSSERGSTDTQYF
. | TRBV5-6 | CASSPRSPETQYF
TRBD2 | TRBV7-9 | CASSPRGTSGSLLHEQYF
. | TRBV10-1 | CASSDPGTRLGVVSSPLHF
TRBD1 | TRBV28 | CASKSGTGLANYGYTF
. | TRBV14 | CASSPRVSYEQYF
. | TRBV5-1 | CASSPGAGYEQYF